What follows are 21 T cell receptor beta chains derived from one specimen sequenced in a study of blood T cell repertoires in COVID-19. The data were produced by immunoSEQ multiplex PCR, yet TCRdb's version contains in-frame clones alone and is incomplete. The table records some 160,000 clones, 75% to 90% of them present only once. The sample was peripheral blood. The origin of the receptors is a woman aged 55 to 70 with active COVID-19.

The chain recombines TRBV9 with TRBJ2-4, with D possibly matching TRBD1 (5 bases). Trimming left V 4 bases short and J 7 bases short, with 15 bases between. The CDR3 has 14 amino acids. Germline V lookup: CDR1 SGDLS, CDR2 YYNGEE. The CDR3 here is CASSPESGSNIQYF. The CDR3 coding sequence is TGTGCCAGCAGCCCGGAATCAGGGTCCAACATTCAGTACTTC. The whole variable domain, remainder taken from reference TRBV9 and TRBJ2-4, is DSGVTQTPKHLITATGQRVTLRCSPRSGDLSVYWYQQSLDQGLQFLIQYYNGEERAKGNILERFSAQQFPDLHSELNLSSLELGDSALYFCASSPESGSNIQYFGAGTRLSVL.

This clone has more than one count but fewer than ten. This chain joins TRBV4-1 and TRBJ1-6; 11 bases agree with TRBD1. CDR3 size: 16 residues. Trimming removed 4 bases from V and 10 bases from J; junction bases left unmatched: 9. The V gene's germline CDR1 is MGHRA and CDR2 YSYEKL. The CDR3 is CASSRGTGGDRSPLHF. Written as DNA, the CDR3 is TGCGCCAGCAGCCGCGGGACAGGGGGGGATCGATCACCCCTCCACTTT.

This sequence joins TRBV6-2 or TRBV6-3 and TRBJ2-5; 9 bases line up with TRBD1. The CDR3 spans 15 residues. With 6 bases clipped from V and 1 base from J, the junction kept 6 bases outside the gene matches. From germline, CDR1 is MNHEY and CDR2 SVGEGT. The CDR3 DNA reads as TGTGCCAGCAGCCAGGACAGGGGCCTCCAAGAGACCCAGTACTTC. It specifies CASSQDRGLQETQYF.

The V gene is TRBV29-1, the J gene TRBJ2-7, with D maybe TRBD1 (5 bases). The CDR3 runs to 15 residues. Deletions cut 3 bases from V and 4 bases from J, with 19 bases between. Per the germline V gene, CDR1 is SQVTM and CDR2 is ANQGSEA. The CDR3 DNA sequence: TGCAGCGTTGATGGCCGTGGGCAGGGTAATTACGAGCAGTACTTC. Protein: CSVDGRGQGNYEQYF.

The chain joins TRBV6-2 or TRBV6-3 to TRBJ2-1, with 12 nucleotides matching TRBD1. Germline-derived CDR1 and CDR2 are MNHEY and SVGEGT. The CDR3 has 20 amino acids. The trim removed 0 bases at V and 0 bases at J, leaving 9 bases unmatched. The CDR3 DNA reads TGTGCCAGCAGTTACTCCCGGGACAGGGGGCGCCTCAGCTCCTACAATGAGCAGTTCTTC. Its protein product is CASSYSRDRGRLSSYNEQFF.

This clone came up a few times. The V call is TRBV4-2, the J call TRBJ2-7; 13 positions match TRBD2. With V trimmed by 3 bases and J by 0 bases, 14 bases remained unmatched. The germline V gene encodes CDR1 LGHNA and CDR2 YNFKEQ. The CDR3 has 20 residues. The chain's CDR3 is CASSQGFRLAGGTSSYEQYF. Here the CDR3 DNA reads TGTGCCAGCAGCCAGGGCTTCCGACTAGCGGGAGGAACTAGCTCCTACGAGCAGTACTTC.

The rearrangement joins TRBV28 to TRBJ2-5; perhaps TRBD2 as D (6 bases). Germline CDR1 MDHEN, CDR2 SYDVKM. With 3 bases removed from V and 5 bases from J, the gap between germline ends came to 10 bases. The CDR3 contains 13 residues. The CDR3 loop is CASSLGDSETQYF. CDR3 nucleotide sequence: TGTGCCAGCAGTTTGGGGGACTCGGAGACCCAGTACTTC.

The chain combines TRBV7-3 with TRBJ2-1, with TRBD2 identical over 9 bases. The ends lost 1 base at V and 8 bases at J; junction bases unmatched: 9. This CDR3 is 16 amino acids long. Germline CDR1 is SGHTA and CDR2 is FQGTGA. The CDR3 sequence: CASSLMGGRATDEQFF. The CDR3 nucleotides read TGTGCCAGCAGCTTAATGGGCGGGAGGGCCACGGATGAGCAGTTCTTC.

The rearrangement links TRBV7-9 to TRBJ2-2, with 8 nucleotides matching TRBD1. The CDR3 has 15 amino acids. Germline V CDR1 and CDR2: SEHNR, FQNEAQ (reference sequence). V gave up 5 bases and J gave up 4 bases; unmatched junction bases: 6. Written as DNA, the CDR3 is TGTGCCAGCAGCGGTGACGGACAGGGCACCGGGGAGCTGTTTTTT. Its protein product is CASSGDGQGTGELFF.

This clone occurred a few times. This chain uses TRBV28 with TRBJ2-7; D gene uncertain. Trimming took off 5 bases at V and 3 bases at J, with 5 bases between the two ends. Germline lookup yields CDR1 MDHEN and CDR2 SYDVKM. The CDR3 contains 11 residues. The CDR3 DNA reads as TGTGCCAGCAGTGTCCTCTACGAGCAGTACTTC. Translating gives CASSVLYEQYF.

The J gene is TRBJ2-7, the V gene TRBV7-9; the match to TRBD2 covers 8 bases. Losses at the gene ends were 5 bases for V and 7 bases for J; bases not matched to a gene: 10. The CDR3 sequence is 14 residues long. Germline V lookup: CDR1 SEHNR, CDR2 FQNEAQ (reference sequence). The DNA of the CDR3 is TGTGCCAGCAGCAGAGCGGGGGACCTTCGGGAGCAGTACTTC. It translates to CASSRAGDLREQYF.

The V gene is TRBV19, the J gene TRBJ2-1, with 7 positions matching TRBD2. Germline CDR1 is LNHDA and CDR2 is SQIVND (reference sequence). The V gene end was trimmed by 3 bases and the J gene end by 8 bases; junction bases not matched to a gene: 16. This CDR3 contains 17 residues. CDR3 loop: CASSITKWTLRGDEQFF. As DNA, the CDR3 is TGTGCCAGTAGTATCACAAAATGGACCTTACGGGGGGATGAGCAGTTCTTC.

This rearrangement joins TRBV27 to TRBJ2-7, with 8 bases fitting TRBD2. Germline V gene sequence: CDR1 MNHEY, CDR2 SMNVEV (reference sequence). The CDR3 runs to 15 residues. J lost 2 bases, V lost 3 bases, and 6 bases had no gene match. CDR3 in DNA: TGTGCCAGCAGTTTTATAAGCGGGAGTCCCTACGAGCAGTACTTC. Amino acid sequence: CASSFISGSPYEQYF.

The chain joins TRBV6-2 or TRBV6-3 to TRBJ1-1; D gene unclear. The V and J ends lost 0 bases and 11 bases respectively, with 10 bases between them. CDR1 MNHEY and CDR2 SVGEGT come from the germline V gene. This CDR3 contains 12 residues. The CDR3 region is CASSYSTTRAFF. The DNA of the CDR3 is TGTGCCAGCAGTTACTCGACAACTAGGGCTTTCTTT.

This sequence joins TRBV7-8 and TRBJ2-3; D is uncertain. The CDR3 length is 15 residues. V lost 3 bases and J lost 4, with 14 bases in between. Germline CDR1 reads SGHVS; CDR2 reads FQNEAQ. Here the CDR3 DNA reads TGTGCCAGCAGCTTTAGGCTTGGAGTCCCAGATACGCAGTATTTT. As protein: CASSFRLGVPDTQYF. The variable domain in full, with the rest retrieved from reference TRBV7-8 and TRBJ2-3, is GAGVSQSPRYKVAKRGQDVALRCDPISGHVSLFWYQQALGQGPEFLTYFQNEAQLDKSGLPSDRFFAERPEGSVSTLKIQRTQQEDSAVYLCASSFRLGVPDTQYFGPGTRLTVL.

The chain uses TRBV4-2 and TRBJ2-1, with 11 bases lining up with TRBD1. CDR1 is LGHNA, CDR2 YNFKEQ, per germline. The CDR3 runs to 17 residues. Germline trimming cut 1 base from V and 12 bases from J; bases unmatched to any gene: 14. DNA for the CDR3: TGTGCCAGCAGCCAAGTGGTTCCCGGGACAGGGGGTGGGGTGCAGTTCTTC. This encodes CASSQVVPGTGGGVQFF.

This sequence joins TRBV5-4 and TRBJ2-7; 8 bases align to TRBD2. Per the germline V gene, CDR1 is SGHNT and CDR2 is YYREEE (reference sequence). V shed 4 bases and J 8 bases; nucleotides not matched to a gene: 5. This CDR3 is built from 12 residues. The CDR3 sequence: CASSILAGQQYF. In DNA, the CDR3 is TGTGCCAGCAGCATATTAGCGGGACAGCAGTACTTC.

CDR3 coding DNA: TGTGCCAGCAGTTTCTCTTACATTCAGTACTTC. Protein: CASSFSYIQYF. The chain has TRBV12-3 or TRBV12-4 and TRBJ2-4; D uncertain. The CDR3 loop spans 11 amino acids. Trimming took 3 bases from V and 8 from J, leaving 5 bases between them.

V and J are TRBV5-1 and TRBJ2-1; the D is unclear. CDR1 and CDR2 from the germline V gene are SGHRS and YFSETQ. V gave up 2 bases and J gave up 0 bases, with 9 bases separating them. The CDR3 covers 15 residues. The CDR3 reads CASSFAPSSYNEQFF. In DNA, the CDR3 is TGCGCCAGCAGCTTTGCTCCGAGCTCCTACAATGAGCAGTTCTTC.

The chain is built from TRBV4-1 and TRBJ2-1, with D perhaps TRBD1 (5 bases). Trimming pared 0 bases from V and 10 bases from J, leaving 16 bases between. Germline lookup yields CDR1 MGHRA and CDR2 YSYEKL. The CDR3 length is 15 residues. CDR3 DNA: TGCGCCAGCAGCCAAGATGGGAAGGGGTCAAAGGAGCAGTTCTTC. Its translation: CASSQDGKGSKEQFF.

This chain uses TRBV4-3 with TRBJ2-7, with D unresolved. The V end was cut by 0 bases, the J end by 2 bases, with 11 bases between. Germline lookup yields CDR1 LGHNA and CDR2 YSLEER. CDR3 size: 15 residues. The CDR3 nucleotides are TGCGCCAGCAGCCAAGAATACCCTCGGGCCTACGAGCAGTACTTC. This codes for CASSQEYPRAYEQYF.